Following are 26 T cell receptor beta chains from one sample sequenced in a study of regulatory T cells in long-lasting Graves disease (dated by TCRdb to about 2021). Library generation was performed with multiplex PCR. This sample was sequenced with an Illumina HiSeq 4000. iRepertoire HTBI primers and Arm-PCR amplification of CDR3 regions were used to construct TCR beta libraries. Clones were called with MiXCR by TCRdb after fastp trimmed the public reads at Q25, and only in-frame beta chains were retained. For every CDR3 protein sequence, its rows merge into one entry that carries the most common genes and DNA. This sample gives fewer than 550,000 distinct CDR3 sequences in total; 20% to 25% of them show up just once. Over 6% of the sample is taken by the ten largest. The intended sense of this specimen's time point label: persistent/refractory GD, antithyroid drugs over 5 years with positive TRAb. For both TCR sequencing and RNA sequencing, RNA was extracted from PBMCs in TRIzol.

Source: peripheral blood mononuclear cells (PBMCs), taken when the disease was refractory, from a patient treated with antithyroid drugs. The receptors were sampled from a female donor with Graves disease.

This clonotype was recorded at least ten times. The V gene is TRBV20-1, the J gene TRBJ1-2; D not resolved. CDR1 DFQATT and CDR2 SNEGSKA come from the germline V gene (reference sequence). Trimming cost V 2 bases and J 2 bases, with 9 bases left between them. The CDR3 consists of 13 residues. The CDR3 DNA reads as TGCAGTGCTAGACGGCTTGGAAACTATGGCTACACCTTC. Protein: CSARRLGNYGYTF.

The chain recombines TRBV7-2 with TRBJ1-3, with D possibly TRBD1 on 5 matching bases. This CDR3 is 15 amino acids long. The V end lost 4 bases, the J end lost 2 bases, and 12 bases lay between the germline ends. Germline assignment: CDR1 SGHTA and CDR2 FQGNSA. CDR3 DNA: TGTGCCAGCAGCTACGGGACGAGTCCTGGAAACACCATATATTTT. Its protein product is CASSYGTSPGNTIYF. Full variable domain (rest looked up from reference TRBV7-2 and TRBJ1-3): GAGVSQSPSNKVTEKGKDVELRCDPISGHTALYWYRQSLGQGLEFLIYFQGNSAPDKSGLPSDRFSAERTGGSVSTLTIQRTQQEDSAVYLCASSYGTSPGNTIYFGEGSWLTVV.

The chain has TRBV6-1 and TRBJ1-6, with a possible D match to TRBD1 (5 bases). The CDR3 covers 15 residues. Germline loops: CDR1 MNHNS, CDR2 SASEGT. V was shortened by 6 bases and J by 2 bases, with 11 bases between the two germline ends. The chain's CDR3 is CASRLQGAYNSPLHF. Here the CDR3 DNA reads TGTGCCAGCAGGCTGCAGGGTGCCTATAATTCACCCCTCCACTTT.

This clonotype was seen ten or more times. The chain has TRBV28 and TRBJ2-4, with D maybe TRBD1 (6 bases). Germline CDR1 is MDHEN and CDR2 is SYDVKM. V was pared by 5 bases and J by 8 bases, with 16 bases between. This CDR3 is 14 amino acids long. DNA for the CDR3: TGTGCCAGCAGTCCAGTAGGGGGATCAGACATTCAGTACTTC. It yields the protein CASSPVGGSDIQYF. The whole variable domain, remainder taken from reference TRBV28 and TRBJ2-4, is DVKVTQSSRYLVKRTGEKVFLECVQDMDHENMFWYRQDPGLGLRLIYFSYDVKMKEKGDIPEGYSVSREKKERFSLILESASTNQTSMYLCASSPVGGSDIQYFGAGTRLSVL.

This clonotype was counted at least ten times. The genes are TRBV28 and TRBJ1-1; D unclear. Germline CDR1 MDHEN, CDR2 SYDVKM. CDR3 length: 12 residues. V lost 8 bases and J 3 bases, leaving 10 bases between the germline ends. CDR3 bases: TGTGCCAGCCTCAGTGGCGACACTGAAGCTTTCTTT. It translates to CASLSGDTEAFF. Filled out from reference TRBV28 and TRBJ1-1, the complete variable domain reads DVKVTQSSRYLVKRTGEKVFLECVQDMDHENMFWYRQDPGLGLRLIYFSYDVKMKEKGDIPEGYSVSREKKERFSLILESASTNQTSMYLCASLSGDTEAFFGQGTRLTVV.

Many counts were recorded for this clonotype. The chain has TRBV27 and TRBJ1-1, with no clear D. In germline, CDR1 is MNHEY, CDR2 SMNVEV (reference sequence). V was pared by 0 bases and J by 5 bases, with 7 bases between. The CDR3 has 13 residues. Here the CDR3 reads CASSLSGWTEAFF. CDR3 bases: TGTGCCAGCAGTTTATCTGGGTGGACTGAAGCTTTCTTT.

Many counts were recorded for this clonotype. This chain connects TRBV20-1 to TRBJ1-1, with D perhaps matching TRBD1 (5 bases). Germline V gives CDR1 DFQATT, CDR2 SNEGSKA (reference sequence). V lost 0 bases, J lost 0 bases, and 8 bases lay in between. The CDR3 covers 14 residues. The CDR3 reads CSARDGTVNTEAFF. For the CDR3, the DNA is TGCAGTGCTAGAGATGGGACGGTGAACACTGAAGCTTTCTTT.

This clonotype has just a few counts. The junction departs from the called germline gene at one end, perhaps through a read error. The rearrangement links TRBV27 to TRBJ1-6, with 8 bases aligning to TRBD1. The CDR3 length is 17 residues. Germline values: CDR1 MNHEY, CDR2 SMNVEV (reference sequence). The chain's CDR3 is CASSLSGGASYNSPLHF. The CDR3 DNA reads TGTGCCAGCAGTCTATCAGGGGGCGCGTCCTATAATTCACCCCTCCACTTT.

J is TRBJ2-6 and V is TRBV6-2 or TRBV6-3, with TRBD1 matching over 8 bases. Per germline, CDR1 MNHEY and CDR2 SVGEGT. CDR3 length: 15 residues. The trim removed 8 bases at V and 0 bases at J, leaving 3 bases unmatched. The CDR3 loop is CASGDRLSGANVLTF. Written as DNA, the CDR3 is TGTGCCAGCGGGGACAGGCTCTCTGGGGCCAACGTCCTGACTTTC.

Regarding this clonotype: A much larger clonotype is one base distant, so this may be a read error. V is TRBV6-2 or TRBV6-3 and J is TRBJ1-2; no firm D call. The CDR3 loop spans 15 amino acids. Germline assignment: CDR1 MNHEY and CDR2 SVGEGT. V lost 8 bases to trimming and J lost 1 base, with 17 bases between them. The CDR3: CASGEAAANNYGYTF. The CDR3 DNA reads as TGTGCCAGCGGTGAAGCGGCAGCGAATAACTATGGCTACACCTTC.

V usage is TRBV19 and J usage is TRBJ1-4; no clear D. CDR3 length: 14 residues. Trimming cost V 3 bases and J 2 bases, with 7 bases left between them. Germline V lookup: CDR1 LNHDA, CDR2 SQIVND (reference sequence). The CDR3 DNA follows: TGTGCCAGTAGTATCGGGCGGACTAATGAAAAACTGTTTTTT. Translating it yields CASSIGRTNEKLFF.

This clonotype was counted many times. This chain uses TRBV2 with TRBJ2-7; no clear D. The CDR3 has 10 amino acids. CDR1 SNHLY and CDR2 FYNNEI come from the germline V gene. V gave up 3 bases and J gave up 12 bases, with 9 bases separating them. The CDR3 loop is CASSDGEPYF. In DNA form, the CDR3 reads TGTGCCAGCAGTGATGGGGAACCGTACTTC.

The chain combines TRBV5-1 with TRBJ1-5, with D perhaps TRBD1 (5 bases). CDR3 length: 15 residues. The V gene lost 5 bases and the J gene lost 1 base, with 13 bases spanning the gap. From germline, CDR1 is SGHRS and CDR2 YFSETQ. The CDR3 region has the DNA TGCGCCAGCAGGTTTGGTACAGGAAGCAATCAGCCCCAGCATTTT. Translating it yields CASRFGTGSNQPQHF.

This clonotype was detected only a few times. This chain connects TRBV12-3 or TRBV12-4 to TRBJ1-1, with 7 bases lining up with TRBD1. This CDR3 comprises 14 residues. Trimming at V came to 7 bases and at J to 1 base, leaving 6 bases not matched to a gene. The CDR3 spells CASKLDRANTEAFF. Here the CDR3 DNA reads TGTGCCAGCAAATTAGACAGGGCGAACACTGAAGCTTTCTTT.

This chain uses TRBV5-4 with TRBJ2-5; tentatively, D is TRBD1 (6 bases). Per the germline V gene, CDR1 is SGHNT and CDR2 is YYREEE (reference sequence). CDR3 size: 12 residues. Trimming left V 3 bases short and J 5 bases short, with 8 bases between. The CDR3 DNA reads as TGTGCCAGCAGCTGGGGGCCGGAGACCCAGTACTTC. Its protein is CASSWGPETQYF.

There are a few counts of this clonotype. This chain joins TRBV19 and TRBJ2-1, with TRBD2 identical over 8 bases. The germline V gene encodes CDR1 LNHDA and CDR2 SQIVND (reference sequence). V lost 7 bases and J lost 5; bases outside the gene matches: 10. The CDR3 has 15 residues. The chain's CDR3 is CASTGRAGTDNEQFF. DNA for the CDR3: TGTGCCAGTACCGGGAGGGCCGGTACTGACAATGAGCAGTTCTTC. Drawing the rest from reference TRBV19 and TRBJ2-1, the complete variable domain is DGGITQSPKYLFRKEGQNVTLSCEQNLNHDAMYWYRQDPGQGLRLIYYSQIVNDFQKGDIAEGYSVSREKKESFPLTVTSAQKNPTAFYLCASTGRAGTDNEQFFGPGTRLTVL.

This clonotype was seen more than once but under ten times. The chain joins TRBV20-1 to TRBJ2-7; 11 bases line up with TRBD2. In germline, CDR1 is DFQATT, CDR2 SNEGSKA (reference sequence). The CDR3 has 17 residues. The ends lost 5 bases at V and 2 bases at J; junction bases unmatched: 14. CDR3 loop: CSAPKPGLAGSTYEQYF. CDR3 nucleotide sequence: TGCAGTGCTCCGAAACCCGGACTAGCGGGCAGCACCTACGAGCAGTACTTC.

This sequence joins TRBV6-5 and TRBJ2-2; TRBD2 matches at 12 bases. V gave up 4 bases and J gave up 6 bases; unmatched junction bases: 6. CDR1 and CDR2 (germline): MNHEY, SVGAGI. The CDR3 length is 16 residues. The CDR3 is CASSLTSGSKAGELFF. The CDR3 nucleotides read TGTGCCAGCAGTTTGACTAGCGGGAGCAAGGCCGGGGAGCTGTTTTTT.

The chain is built from TRBV9 and TRBJ1-5; 10 bases are a match to TRBD1. The trim removed 3 bases at V and 1 base at J, leaving 1 base unmatched. The CDR3 sequence is 15 residues long. Germline CDR1 and CDR2: SGDLS and YYNGEE. In DNA, the CDR3 is TGTGCCAGCAGCGGGGGACAGGGGAGCAATCAGCCCCAGCATTTT. It yields the protein CASSGGQGSNQPQHF.

This clonotype was seen repeatedly, ten times or more. V is TRBV28 and J is TRBJ1-2, with TRBD1 matching over 11 bases. The CDR3 is 14 amino acids. CDR1 MDHEN and CDR2 SYDVKM come from the germline V gene. V lost 8 bases to trimming and J lost 8 bases; unmatched junction nucleotides: 10. The CDR3 nucleotides read TGTGCCAGCTGGTCGGGACAGGGGGAAGGGGGCTACACCTTC. Encoded protein: CASWSGQGEGGYTF.

This clonotype has a count of ten or more. The chain joins TRBV28 to TRBJ2-7; D remains unclear. The CDR3 covers 14 residues. The germline V and J ends were trimmed by 5 bases and 4 bases, with 15 bases remaining between them. In germline, CDR1 is MDHEN, CDR2 SYDVKM. The CDR3 DNA is TGTGCCAGCAGTCCCAGATCGGCCCTGTACGAGCAGTACTTC. Amino acid sequence: CASSPRSALYEQYF.

Details on this clonotype: A read error may be the cause here, since a much bigger clone is one base away. This chain connects TRBV12-3 or TRBV12-4 to TRBJ1-4, with 8 bases identical to TRBD1. J lost 8 bases, V lost 6 bases, and 8 bases had no gene match. The CDR3 sequence is 14 residues long. The CDR3 nucleotides read TGTGCCAGCAGCCAGACAGGGGTAGGGGAAAAACTGTTTTTT. Its translation: CASSQTGVGEKLFF.

The gene calls are TRBV10-1 and TRBJ2-3, with D unresolved. Per the germline V gene, CDR1 is WNHNN and CDR2 is SYGVQD (reference sequence). Trimming took off 3 bases at V and 5 bases at J, with 3 bases between the two ends. The length of the CDR3 is 11 residues. The CDR3 reads CASSDQDTQYF. The CDR3 DNA is TGCGCCAGCAGTGACCAAGATACGCAGTATTTT.

Ten or more counts support this clonotype. The J gene is TRBJ2-7, the V gene TRBV6-2 or TRBV6-3; D unresolved. This CDR3 contains 12 residues. Per germline, CDR1 MNHEY and CDR2 SVGEGT. V lost 5 bases and J lost 6, with 11 bases in between. CDR3 region: CASSDPDAEQYF. The CDR3 DNA reads as TGTGCCAGCAGTGACCCAGATGCCGAGCAGTACTTC.

The V and J genes are TRBV30 and TRBJ1-5; possibly TRBD1 for D (6 bases). This CDR3 has 14 amino acids. V was shortened by 2 bases and J by 2 bases, with 10 bases between the two germline ends. CDR1 is GTSNPN and CDR2 is SVGIG in the germline V gene (reference sequence). The CDR3 protein is CAWSTGSGNQPQHF. In DNA, the CDR3 is TGTGCCTGGAGTACAGGGTCGGGCAATCAGCCCCAGCATTTT.

This clonotype occurred many times. This rearrangement joins TRBV4-2 to TRBJ1-1, with 9 bases fitting TRBD1. The V gene's germline CDR1 is LGHNA and CDR2 YNFKEQ. J was trimmed by 6 bases and V by 5 bases; bases with no gene match: 10. CDR3 length equals 15 residues. The CDR3 here is CASSNPGQGLSEAFF. In DNA, the CDR3 is TGTGCCAGCAGCAATCCGGGACAGGGTCTGTCTGAAGCTTTCTTT.